This T cell receptor (beta chain) originates from a study of T cells in Graves' hyperthyroidism and ophthalmopathy. About the research overall: Blood was drawn when the patient was first diagnosed and still untreated. General study findings and limits: Separation of ophthalmopathy from stable hyperthyroidism was achieved by a 13 V-J model.

Regions amplified from RNA transcripts were the TCR beta CDR3 regions. An initial round of RT-PCR targeting the TCR CDR3 relied on the HTBI primer set. TCRdb reprocessed the multiplex PCR reads via MiXCR and lists one record per CDR3 protein. The sample records under 250,000 distinct CDR3 sequences, approximately 25% being singletons. The germline V gene encodes CDR1 MNHNS and CDR2 SASEGT. There are 15 residues in the CDR3. The V segment lost 0 bases and the J segment 4 bases; nucleotides outside the gene matches: 1. This clonotype was seen more than once but under ten times. Its antigen remains unidentified.

The gene calls are TRBV6-1 and TRBJ1-5, with 9 bases identical to TRBD1. The sample comprised blood. The sequence derives from a woman aged 40 to 50 with Graves' ophthalmopathy. The DNA of the CDR3 is TGTGCCAGCAGTGAAGCGACAGGGGGGAATCAGCCCCAGCATTTT. It specifies CASSEATGGNQPQHF.